The 20 T cell receptor beta chains below come from one sample, sequenced in a study of T-cell memory formation after mild COVID-19. TCRdb ran MiXCR on the 5' RACE reads and lists one entry per CDR3 protein. The data contain fewer than 140,000 distinct CDR3 sequences, around 12% of them seen just once; the ten biggest clones take up roughly 30%. Sequencing input: PBMCs or a T cell subset sorted from them (not recorded which). The receptors here all came from an adult woman who had mild COVID-19 (a few samples of this study predate the infection). Cell type and time point are not known.

The rearrangement uses TRBV6-2 or TRBV6-3 and TRBJ2-3; 11 bases line up with TRBD2. The V and J ends lost 5 bases and 5 bases, in that order; junction bases with no gene match: 18. This CDR3 has 19 amino acids. CDR1 and CDR2 from the germline V gene are MNHEY and SVGEGT. CDR3 loop: CASSQSISGRAEDEDTQYF. For the CDR3, the DNA is TGTGCCAGCAGTCAATCCATTAGCGGGAGGGCCGAAGATGAAGATACGCAGTATTTT.

This clonotype was picked up many times. V and J are TRBV24-1 and TRBJ2-3, with 8 bases fitting TRBD2. Trimming cost V 1 base and J 5 bases; bases outside gene matches: 10. Germline loops: CDR1 KGHDR, CDR2 SFDVKD. CDR3 length: 17 amino acids. CDR3 in amino acids: CATSDFKGLGKEDTQYF. Written as DNA, the CDR3 is TGTGCCACCAGTGATTTCAAGGGACTAGGAAAGGAAGATACGCAGTATTTT.

This chain joins TRBV10-3 and TRBJ2-4, with unresolved D. Looked up from germline, CDR1 is ENHRY and CDR2 is SYGVKD. The V and J ends lost 2 bases and 0 bases respectively, with 5 bases between them. The CDR3 runs 14 residues. The chain's CDR3 is CAISEPLAKNIQYF. In DNA, the CDR3 is TGTGCCATCAGTGAGCCGTTAGCCAAAAACATTCAGTACTTC.

J is TRBJ1-2 and V is TRBV30; weak D call: TRBD1 (6 bases). The germline gives CDR1 GTSNPN, CDR2 SVGIG (reference sequence). The length of the CDR3 is 15 residues. Between the trimmed V and J ends, which lost 0 bases and 2 bases, there was a span of 13 bases. CDR3 sequence: CAWSVTGLSNYGYTF. CDR3 bases: TGTGCCTGGAGTGTGACAGGTCTGTCGAACTATGGCTACACCTTC.

This clonotype was seen more than once but under ten times. The chain uses TRBV7-9 and TRBJ2-1, with TRBD2 matching over 7 bases. The J segment lost 3 bases and the V segment lost 8 bases, leaving 7 bases of the junction unmatched. The CDR3 covers 14 residues. Germline lookup yields CDR1 SEHNR and CDR2 FQNEAQ (reference sequence). The CDR3 sequence: CASSSGGHYNEQFF. The CDR3 DNA is TGTGCCAGCTCCTCGGGGGGTCACTACAATGAGCAGTTCTTC.

This clonotype was recorded a few times. The V and J genes are TRBV3-1 and TRBJ1-4; 10 nucleotides line up with TRBD1. The length of the CDR3 is 15 residues. Germline V gene sequence: CDR1 LGHDT, CDR2 YNNKEL (reference sequence). Germline trimming cut 0 bases from V and 7 bases from J; bases unmatched to any gene: 2. CDR3: CASSQETGGIEKLFF. For the CDR3, the DNA is TGTGCCAGCAGCCAAGAGACAGGGGGCATTGAAAAACTGTTTTTT.

The chain uses TRBV9 and TRBJ1-1; D unclear. Trimming stripped 4 bases from V and 0 bases from J, with 13 bases between. The CDR3 is 15 amino acids. Germline-derived CDR1 and CDR2 are SGDLS and YYNGEE. CDR3 DNA: TGTGCCAGCAGCCCCAACTCGGGCATGAACACTGAAGCTTTCTTT. This sequence encodes CASSPNSGMNTEAFF.

This clonotype has a count of ten or more. The chain couples TRBV5-1 to TRBJ2-3; unclear D gene. Trimming left V 0 bases short and J 1 base short, with 3 bases between. CDR1 is SGHRS and CDR2 is YFSETQ in the germline V gene. The CDR3 sequence is 13 residues long. The CDR3 DNA reads as TGCGCCAGCAGCTTGGGGGGCACAGATACGCAGTATTTT. The encoded protein is CASSLGGTDTQYF. The whole variable domain, remainder taken from reference TRBV5-1 and TRBJ2-3, is KAGVTQTPRYLIKTRGQQVTLSCSPISGHRSVSWYQQTPGQGLQFLFEYFSETQRNKGNFPGRFSGRQFSNSRSEMNVSTLELGDSALYLCASSLGGTDTQYFGPGTRLTVL.

Only a few counts were recorded for this clonotype. The chain couples TRBV5-6 to TRBJ2-7, with 16 bases identical to TRBD2. V gave up 4 bases and J gave up 2 bases; unmatched junction bases: 21. Looked up from germline, CDR1 is SGHDT and CDR2 is YYEEEE. The CDR3 sequence is 22 residues long. The CDR3 protein is CASSPGQGVGLAGGPVPYEQYF. Written as DNA, the CDR3 is TGTGCCAGCAGCCCCGGACAGGGCGTGGGACTAGCGGGAGGGCCAGTTCCCTACGAGCAGTACTTC.

This clonotype was found a few times. The CDR3 DNA reads TGTGCCTGGATGAGTGCGGGAGATGAGCAGTTCTTC. It translates to CAWMSAGDEQFF. This chain links TRBV30 with TRBJ2-1; 7 bases match TRBD2. Looked up from germline, CDR1 is GTSNPN and CDR2 is SVGIG (reference sequence). J was trimmed by 8 bases and V by 4 bases; bases with no gene match: 5. CDR3 length: 12 residues.

J is TRBJ2-3 and V is TRBV15; weak D call: TRBD2 (5 bases). Germline CDR1 LNHNV, CDR2 YYDKDF (reference sequence). V was shortened by 7 bases and J by 4 bases, with 12 bases between the two germline ends. The CDR3 has 13 residues. The CDR3 region has the DNA TGTGCCACCATCGGCTCGAGGGCAGATACGCAGTATTTT. It codes for CATIGSRADTQYF. The variable domain in full, with the rest retrieved from reference TRBV15 and TRBJ2-3, is DAMVIQNPRYQVTQFGKPVTLSCSQTLNHNVMYWYQQKSSQAPKLLFHYYDKDFNNEADTPDNFQSRRPNTSFCFLDIRSPGLGDTAMYLCATIGSRADTQYFGPGTRLTVL.

The chain links TRBV7-3 to TRBJ2-6, with 8 nucleotides matching TRBD2. V trimming: 1 base; J trimming: 0 bases; junction bases outside the gene matches: 5. The germline V gene encodes CDR1 SGHTA and CDR2 FQGTGA. The CDR3 covers 18 residues. DNA for the CDR3: TGTGCCAGCAGCTTAAGCGGGGGGCTCGACTCTGGGGCCAACGTCCTGACTTTC. This encodes CASSLSGGLDSGANVLTF.

This clonotype was seen only a few times. This chain uses TRBV29-1 with TRBJ2-2; D perhaps matches TRBD1 (6 bases). This CDR3 is 13 amino acids long. The V end lost 3 bases, the J end lost 6 bases, and 11 bases lay between the germline ends. Germline CDR1 reads SQVTM; CDR2 reads ANQGSEA. CDR3 bases: TGCAGCGTTGACGGTCAGGGGTCCGGGGAGCTGTTTTTT. This encodes CSVDGQGSGELFF.

The J gene is TRBJ1-1, the V gene TRBV6-4; D remains ambiguous. The CDR3 contains 14 residues. In germline, CDR1 is MRHNA, CDR2 SNTAGT. The germline V and J ends were trimmed by 0 bases and 4 bases, with 9 bases remaining between them. CDR3 bases: TGTGCCAGCAGTGACTCAGCCCGGGGCACTGAAGCTTTCTTT. Translation gives CASSDSARGTEAFF.

The gene calls are TRBV9 and TRBJ2-7; D might be TRBD2 (7 bases). Trimming took off 2 bases at V and 2 bases at J, with 14 bases between the two ends. The CDR3 runs 15 residues. Germline-derived CDR1 and CDR2 are SGDLS and YYNGEE. The CDR3 nucleotides are TGTGCCAGCAGCGTCGGCGGGGGCCCTGCCTACGAGCAGTACTTC. Its translation: CASSVGGGPAYEQYF.

This clonotype has a count of ten or more. The V and J genes are TRBV29-1 and TRBJ2-2; the D gene is possibly TRBD2 (5 bases). CDR3 size: 12 residues. CDR1 is SQVTM, CDR2 ANQGSEA, per germline. V was trimmed by 6 bases and J by 2 bases, leaving 7 bases between them. The CDR3 nucleotides read TGCAGCGTGCGGGCCAACACCGGGGAGCTGTTTTTT. It yields the protein CSVRANTGELFF.

This clonotype has more than one count but fewer than ten. V usage is TRBV12-3 or TRBV12-4 and J usage is TRBJ1-5; possibly TRBD1 for D (5 bases). With 6 bases removed from V and 11 bases from J, the gap between germline ends came to 23 bases. The CDR3 is 15 amino acids. The CDR3 DNA reads as TGTGCCAGCAGCTCGGGGACGGATCCCGCGTTGGCCCAGCATTTT. Protein: CASSSGTDPALAQHF.

This clonotype was picked up a small number of times. This sequence joins TRBV6-5 and TRBJ1-1, with 7 bases fitting TRBD1. The germline gives CDR1 MNHEY, CDR2 SVGAGI. V shed 6 bases, J shed 1 base, and the junction held 5 bases outside the gene matches. The CDR3 runs to 14 residues. The CDR3 region has the DNA TGTGCCAGCAGACCGGGACAGTCGAACACTGAAGCTTTCTTT. Protein: CASRPGQSNTEAFF.

This chain uses TRBV7-6 with TRBJ1-1; D possibly corresponds to TRBD1 (5 bases). Germline CDR1 is SGHVS and CDR2 is FNYEAQ. Trimming removed 4 bases at V and 1 base at J, with 16 bases between. The CDR3 contains 16 residues. The DNA of the CDR3 is TGTGCCAGCAGCTCCTGGGACGGACTGACGAACACTGAAGCTTTCTTT. It translates to CASSSWDGLTNTEAFF.

The rearrangement joins TRBV24-1 to TRBJ1-2; D unresolved. Trimming stripped 3 bases from V and 4 bases from J, with 8 bases between. The CDR3 consists of 13 residues. Germline loops: CDR1 KGHDR, CDR2 SFDVKD. CDR3 sequence (DNA): TGTGCCACCAGTGATGCTTATGGCTATGGCTACACCTTC. Encoded protein: CATSDAYGYGYTF.